The 30 T cell receptor beta chains below all came from one sample that was sequenced in a study of neurological immune-mediated disorders. TCRdb itself ran the 5' RACE reads through MiXCR, one entry per CDR3 protein. The data show more than 30,000 distinct CDR3 sequences, 7% to 8.5% seen once. The sequenced material came from CD4+ T cells from blood. The receptors originated from a man between 50 and 59 years old in good health.

In its sample, this clonotype was seen many times. V and J are TRBV20-1 and TRBJ2-3, with D perhaps matching TRBD2 (6 bases). This CDR3 is 15 amino acids long. CDR1 and CDR2 from the germline V gene are DFQATT and SNEGSKA (reference sequence). The ends were cut back, 0 bases at V and 5 bases at J, with 15 bases in the middle. The CDR3 protein is CSAREAELGGDTQYF. CDR3 nucleotide sequence: TGCAGTGCTAGAGAAGCGGAGCTGGGGGGAGATACGCAGTATTTT.

At least ten counts were recorded for this clonotype. The rearrangement joins TRBV9 to TRBJ2-3; D not certain. Trimming shortened V by 1 base and J by 4 bases, and 7 bases separated the two germline ends. Germline-derived CDR1 and CDR2 are SGDLS and YYNGEE. This CDR3 has 13 residues. The CDR3: CASSVNFADTQYF. The CDR3 DNA reads TGTGCCAGCAGCGTAAATTTTGCAGATACGCAGTATTTT.

Ten or more counts support this clonotype. This chain joins TRBV6-2 or TRBV6-3 and TRBJ2-2; D unclear. From germline, CDR1 is MNHEY and CDR2 SVGEGT. The V and J ends lost 7 bases and 6 bases respectively, with 9 bases between them. This CDR3 has 12 amino acids. The CDR3 loop is CASKQGPGELFF. The CDR3 nucleotides are TGTGCCAGCAAACAAGGGCCCGGGGAGCTGTTTTTT.

This clonotype has ten or more counts. The rearrangement joins TRBV5-1 to TRBJ2-3; TRBD1 matches 7 bases. V was pared by 4 bases and J by 9 bases, with 5 bases of the junction left unmatched. The CDR3 covers 12 residues. CDR1 and CDR2 from the germline V gene are SGHRS and YFSETQ. This CDR3 is CASSSTGATQYF. The CDR3 DNA reads TGCGCCAGCAGCAGCACAGGGGCCACGCAGTATTTT.

This clonotype has a count of ten or more. This sequence joins TRBV7-8 and TRBJ2-5; D remains ambiguous. V gave up 7 bases and J gave up 5 bases, with 17 bases separating them. Germline V gene data show CDR1 as SGHVS and CDR2 as FQNEAQ. The CDR3 has 14 residues. CDR3: CASTYPGLGETQYF. For the CDR3, the DNA is TGTGCCAGCACCTATCCTGGCCTGGGGGAGACCCAGTACTTC.

This clonotype was counted many times. The CDR3 reads CASSSITWTGRITDTQYF. As DNA, the CDR3 is TGTGCCAGCAGCTCTATCACCTGGACAGGGAGAATAACAGATACGCAGTATTTT. The chain recombines TRBV7-3 with TRBJ2-3, with 8 bases fitting TRBD1. Germline assignment: CDR1 SGHTA and CDR2 FQGTGA. The CDR3 loop spans 18 amino acids. J was trimmed by 3 bases and V by 4 bases; bases with no gene match: 15.

In this sample, this clonotype turned up many times. This rearrangement joins TRBV6-5 to TRBJ2-7; D remains ambiguous. The CDR3 consists of 15 residues. CDR1 MNHEY and CDR2 SVGAGI come from the germline V gene. V dropped 2 bases and J dropped 1 base, with 12 bases sitting between them. This CDR3 is CASSYGSGVSYEQYF. The CDR3 DNA follows: TGTGCCAGCAGTTACGGCTCAGGAGTTTCCTACGAGCAGTACTTC.

In its sample, this clonotype was seen many times. The chain is built from TRBV18 and TRBJ2-4; the D call may be TRBD1 or TRBD2 (5 bases each). CDR1 is KGHSH, CDR2 LQKENI, per germline. The CDR3 is made up of 16 amino acids. The V end lost 0 bases, the J end lost 1 base, and 10 bases lay between the germline ends. CDR3 in amino acids: CASSPPGAGAKNIQYF. The DNA for the CDR3 is TGTGCCAGCTCACCACCCGGGGCTGGGGCCAAAAACATTCAGTACTTC.

This clonotype was detected many times. This rearrangement joins TRBV5-5 to TRBJ2-1, with D maybe TRBD1 (6 bases). Germline assignment: CDR1 SGHKS and CDR2 YYEKEE (reference sequence). V was shortened by 4 bases and J by 8 bases, with 13 bases between the two germline ends. The CDR3 extends over 13 amino acids. The chain's CDR3 is CASSPPGVHEQFF. CDR3 in DNA: TGTGCCAGCAGCCCGCCAGGGGTCCATGAGCAGTTCTTC.

The sample holds many counts of this clonotype. The gene calls are TRBV20-1 and TRBJ1-6, with D unresolved. The germline gives CDR1 DFQATT, CDR2 SNEGSKA (reference sequence). CDR3 size: 13 residues. V lost 3 bases and J 5 bases, leaving 8 bases between the germline ends. CDR3 sequence reads: CSASVRNNSPLHF. DNA of the CDR3: TGCAGTGCTAGTGTCCGTAATAATTCACCCCTCCACTTT.

This clonotype was recorded many times. V usage is TRBV6-2 or TRBV6-3 and J usage is TRBJ2-3; 13 bases agree with TRBD2. The length of the CDR3 is 17 residues. Per germline, CDR1 MNHEY and CDR2 SVGEGT. V lost 2 bases and J lost 2; bases outside the gene matches: 4. Here the CDR3 reads CASSYRLAGGFTDTQYF. The CDR3 nucleotides are TGTGCCAGCAGTTACCGACTAGCGGGAGGTTTCACAGATACGCAGTATTTT.

This clonotype was detected many times. V usage is TRBV29-1 and J usage is TRBJ1-1; D gene unclear. V lost 5 bases to trimming and J lost 3 bases, with 10 bases between them. The CDR3 runs 12 residues. Germline lookup yields CDR1 SQVTM and CDR2 ANQGSEA. Here the CDR3 DNA reads TGCAGCGTTTCGGGCAAATACACTGAAGCTTTCTTT. It codes for CSVSGKYTEAFF.

The genes are TRBV5-1 and TRBJ1-1; D not resolved. Trimming removed 4 bases at V and 11 bases at J, with 15 bases between. Germline V gene lookup returns CDR1 SGHRS and CDR2 YFSETQ. CDR3 length equals 12 residues. The CDR3 here is CASSQDGRWAFF. In nucleotides, the CDR3 is TGCGCCAGCAGCCAAGACGGGAGGTGGGCTTTCTTT. The full variable domain, completed using reference TRBV5-1 and TRBJ1-1, is KAGVTQTPRYLIKTRGQQVTLSCSPISGHRSVSWYQQTPGQGLQFLFEYFSETQRNKGNFPGRFSGRQFSNSRSEMNVSTLELGDSALYLCASSQDGRWAFFGQGTRLTVV.

This clonotype was detected ten times or more. The chain is built from TRBV7-6 and TRBJ2-5; 8 nucleotides align to TRBD1. CDR1 and CDR2 from the germline V gene are SGHVS and FNYEAQ. The CDR3 has 16 residues. Trimming removed 1 base from V and 4 bases from J; junction bases left unmatched: 8. This CDR3 reads CASSLGQGALRETQYF. CDR3 sequence (DNA): TGTGCCAGCAGCTTAGGGCAGGGGGCGTTGAGAGAGACCCAGTACTTC.

This clonotype was seen repeatedly, ten times or more. The chain carries TRBV20-1 and TRBJ1-1; no definite D call. Germline CDR1 is DFQATT and CDR2 is SNEGSKA (reference sequence). The CDR3 loop spans 15 amino acids. With 0 bases removed from V and 1 base from J, the gap between germline ends came to 12 bases. The CDR3 reads CSARDRYRANTEAFF. The CDR3 bases are TGCAGTGCTAGAGATCGGTACCGAGCGAACACTGAAGCTTTCTTT.

This clonotype has ten or more counts. CDR3 bases: TGTGCCAGCAGTCCTGGACTAGTACAAGAGACCCAGTACTTC. Translating it yields CASSPGLVQETQYF. The chain carries TRBV6-5 and TRBJ2-5; 7 bases align to TRBD2. J gave up 2 bases and V 5 bases, and 5 bases lay outside the gene matches. CDR3 length: 14 amino acids. Germline V gene sequence: CDR1 MNHEY, CDR2 SVGAGI.

This clonotype came up many times. The rearrangement links TRBV5-1 to TRBJ2-7; 8 bases are shared with TRBD1. The CDR3 is 15 amino acids. The J segment lost 4 bases and the V segment lost 3 bases, leaving 9 bases of the junction unmatched. Germline CDR1 reads SGHRS; CDR2 reads YFSETQ. The CDR3 nucleotides are TGCGCCAGCAGCTGGAACAGGGGGACCCTTTACGAGCAGTACTTC. It translates to CASSWNRGTLYEQYF.

This clonotype has a count of ten or more. The V and J genes are TRBV20-1 and TRBJ2-1; D is ambiguous. Germline V gene data show CDR1 as DFQATT and CDR2 as SNEGSKA (reference sequence). V lost 6 bases to trimming and J lost 0 bases, with 15 bases between them. The CDR3 spans 15 residues. The CDR3 sequence is CSAVQRKSSYNEQFF. CDR3 bases: TGCAGTGCCGTCCAGCGTAAGAGCTCCTACAATGAGCAGTTCTTC.

This clonotype was observed many times. The V gene is TRBV20-1, the J gene TRBJ2-3; 9 bases align to TRBD2. Germline V gives CDR1 DFQATT, CDR2 SNEGSKA (reference sequence). V dropped 5 bases and J dropped 6; count of bases not matched to a gene: 24. The CDR3 consists of 19 residues. This CDR3 is CSADGMASGNQTGGDTQYF. The CDR3 DNA is TGCAGTGCTGACGGAATGGCTAGCGGGAATCAGACCGGCGGGGATACGCAGTATTTT.

This clonotype showed up many times. The V call is TRBV2, the J call TRBJ2-5; no firm D call. The CDR3 sequence is 15 residues long. Per the germline V gene, CDR1 is SNHLY and CDR2 is FYNNEI. V lost 3 bases and J 5 bases, leaving 16 bases between the germline ends. The chain's CDR3 is CASSEQTYPGETQYF. The CDR3 nucleotides are TGTGCCAGCAGTGAGCAGACCTACCCCGGGGAGACCCAGTACTTC.

There are many counts of this clonotype. The chain carries TRBV12-3 or TRBV12-4 and TRBJ1-1; D is undetermined. This CDR3 contains 13 residues. Trimming removed 5 bases from V and 5 bases from J, with 12 bases in between. The CDR3 bases are TGTGCCAGCAGTAGGGCCGGTCCTACTGAAGCTTTCTTT. Translating it yields CASSRAGPTEAFF.

This clonotype has ten or more counts. V is TRBV5-4 and J is TRBJ2-7; the D is unclear. Trimming shortened V by 4 bases and J by 3 bases, and 14 bases separated the two germline ends. The CDR3 runs 14 residues. The germline V gene has CDR1 SGHNT and CDR2 YYREEE (reference sequence). CDR3 nucleotides: TGTGCCAGCAGCCCTTCCGGGTCCCTCTACGAGCAGTACTTC. Its protein is CASSPSGSLYEQYF.

This clonotype was seen at least ten times. CDR3 loop: CSAEEIAEAFF. In DNA form, the CDR3 reads TGCAGTGCTGAGGAAATAGCTGAAGCTTTCTTT. This chain uses TRBV20-1 with TRBJ1-1; D call uncertain. Trimming took off 5 bases at V and 6 bases at J, with 10 bases between the two ends. Germline V gene sequence: CDR1 DFQATT, CDR2 SNEGSKA (reference sequence). The CDR3 extends over 11 amino acids.

This clonotype was seen ten or more times. The gene calls are TRBV5-1 and TRBJ2-3, with 9 bases fitting TRBD2. The CDR3 contains 18 residues. The germline CDR1 and CDR2 sequences are SGHRS and YFSETQ. V trimming: 5 bases; J trimming: 5 bases; junction bases outside the gene matches: 18. In DNA form, the CDR3 reads TGCGCCAGCAGGAAAACCGGGACTAGCCTGAGCAGGTTAGATACGCAGTATTTT. Its translation is CASRKTGTSLSRLDTQYF.

This clonotype has ten or more counts. The J gene is TRBJ2-3, the V gene TRBV4-3; D gene ambiguous. V dropped 3 bases and J dropped 4 bases, with 20 bases sitting between them. Germline CDR1 reads LGHNA; CDR2 reads YSLEER. This CDR3 spans 17 amino acids. The CDR3: CASSQNTGLNLADTQYF. The CDR3 nucleotides read TGCGCCAGCAGCCAGAATACGGGTCTCAACTTGGCAGATACGCAGTATTTT.

At least ten counts were recorded for this clonotype. The V gene is TRBV5-6, the J gene TRBJ2-3; TRBD2 matches 9 bases. J lost 0 bases, V lost 4 bases, and 9 bases had no gene match. Germline assignment: CDR1 SGHDT and CDR2 YYEEEE. This CDR3 comprises 17 residues. The CDR3 DNA reads TGTGCCAGCAGCGCTCTGACTAGCGGCCCTAGCACAGATACGCAGTATTTT. It encodes CASSALTSGPSTDTQYF.

This clonotype occurred many times. In DNA form, the CDR3 reads TGTGCCAGCGCCCTCGGCGGGGGGCCCTACAATGAGCAGTTCTTC. Encoded protein: CASALGGGPYNEQFF. The chain employs TRBV6-1 and TRBJ2-1; the match to TRBD2 covers 8 bases. J gave up 2 bases and V 8 bases, and 8 bases lay outside the gene matches. This CDR3 has 15 residues. Germline CDR1 is MNHNS and CDR2 is SASEGT.

This clonotype has ten or more counts. This chain connects TRBV10-3 to TRBJ2-1, with 7 positions matching TRBD1. Germline CDR1 reads ENHRY; CDR2 reads SYGVKD. The V gene end was trimmed by 6 bases and the J gene end by 8 bases; junction bases not matched to a gene: 4. CDR3 length: 12 residues. CDR3 region: CAIRGDSDEQFF. In DNA, the CDR3 is TGTGCCATCAGGGGGGACAGCGATGAGCAGTTCTTC.

In its sample, this clonotype was seen many times. This chain connects TRBV20-1 to TRBJ2-1; the D gene is possibly TRBD1 (6 bases). This CDR3 spans 16 amino acids. V was shortened by 0 bases and J by 6 bases, with 18 bases between the two germline ends. CDR1 and CDR2 from the germline V gene are DFQATT and SNEGSKA (reference sequence). The CDR3 here is CSARDLYDLRGNEQFF. The CDR3 DNA follows: TGCAGTGCTAGAGATCTCTACGACCTCAGGGGCAATGAGCAGTTCTTC.

Many counts were recorded for this clonotype. The V gene is TRBV29-1, the J gene TRBJ2-7; maybe TRBD2 (6 bases). This CDR3 is 15 amino acids long. V lost 1 base and J 4 bases, leaving 17 bases between the germline ends. The germline gives CDR1 SQVTM, CDR2 ANQGSEA. The CDR3 coding sequence is TGCAGCGTTGAAGTTGGACTCACGGGACTTTACGAGCAGTACTTC. It specifies CSVEVGLTGLYEQYF.